These T cell receptor beta chains were read from a single sample in a study of T cell responses to AZD1222 COVID-19 vaccine. The assay was immunoSEQ multiplex PCR, and TCRdb's table has in-frame clones only and misses some. The sample consists of around 140,000 clones, just over 90% of them appearing once. Sequences were derived from peripheral blood, sampled on day 0 of MenACWY control vaccination. The receptors derive from an adult in good health. Each CDR3 is given with its conserved first and last residue. Clone sizes are given selectively: once, few, many, or a class where the clone is expanded.

>TRBV7-3|once
CASSLGAGYTEAFF
>TRBV6-5|NA
CASTPRGPGTEAFF
>TRBV19|NA
CATLAGTEAFF
>TRBV6-5|NA
CASSYGRRQETQYF
>TRBV7-9|NA
CASSLVVHPTDLQPQHF
>TRBV19|few
CASSISRGSGSNQPQHF
>TRBV4-1|once
CASGAYFQGGTDTQYF
>TRBV4-2|once
CASSQEWTSGRPGNEQFF
>TRBV3-1/TRBV3-2|NA
CASSQGGLGENIQYF
>TRBV20-1|NA
CSARAIWGYTF
>TRBV12-5|NA
CASGLVRTGGFQDEQYF
>TRBV2|NA
CASSPGTSGRAGETQYF
>TRBV10-3|NA
CAISESVGQFF
>TRBV19|NA
CASSDRVETQYF
>TRBV21-1|NA
CASTALREGQNEQFF
>TRBV30|once
CAWNYRGDTEAFF
>TRBV2|NA
CASSPVVGGYTF
>TRBV21-1|NA
CASSILRDEPTGELFF
>TRBV5-1|many
CASSLVSATNEKLFF
>TRBV6-5|NA
CASSYRPRNTEAFF
>TRBV7-9|NA
CASSLAGQGWNQPQHF
>TRBV11-2|NA
CASSRSGTGINYGYTF
>TRBV29-1|NA
CTGTGGGTEAFF
>TRBV6-4|once
CASSDGWNTGELFF
>TRBV6-5|NA
CASRQAQGASGYTF
>TRBV27|few
CASTDRGYTEAFF
>TRBV27|NA
CASSLNGQEAPLHF
>TRBV7-2|NA
CASSRQRDQPQHF
>TRBV5-4|NA
CASSLASGTGELFF
>TRBV5-5|NA
CASSRGTGRLSPGNTIYF
>TRBV30|NA
CASFLREKNIQYF
>TRBV19|NA
CASSEWGGTSDTNEQFF
>TRBV27|NA
CASGPGRALGETQYF
>TRBV24-1|once
CATSDFYGYTF
>TRBV28|NA
CASSLDRGNYGYTF
>TRBV10-3|NA
CAIATGGQETQYF
>TRBV7-2|once
CASSWDRGGEQYF
>TRBV15|NA
CATGAFYNSPLHF
>TRBV7-2|NA
CASSPSGLMNTEAFF
>TRBV29-1|NA
CSVGEINTEAFF
>TRBV7-3|NA
CASRNDRDKTEAFF
>TRBV5-8|NA
CASSLGWAASGNTIYF
>TRBV7-2|NA
CASIPTGTMAGYTF